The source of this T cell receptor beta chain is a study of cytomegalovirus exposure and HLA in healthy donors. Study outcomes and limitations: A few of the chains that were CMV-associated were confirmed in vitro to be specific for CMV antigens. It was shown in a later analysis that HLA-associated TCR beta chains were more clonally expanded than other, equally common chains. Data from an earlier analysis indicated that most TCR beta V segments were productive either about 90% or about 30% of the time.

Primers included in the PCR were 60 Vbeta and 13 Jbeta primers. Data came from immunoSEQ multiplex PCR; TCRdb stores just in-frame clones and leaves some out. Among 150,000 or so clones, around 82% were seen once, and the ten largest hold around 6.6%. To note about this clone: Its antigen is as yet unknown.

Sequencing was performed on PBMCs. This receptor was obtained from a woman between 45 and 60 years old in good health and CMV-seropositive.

This CDR3 is CSAQVTEAFF. The DNA of the CDR3 is TGCAGCGCTCAGGTAACTGAAGCTTTCTTT. The J gene is TRBJ1-1, the V gene TRBV29-1; D is unclear. There are 10 residues in the CDR3. V was clipped by 7 bases and J by 5 bases, with 8 bases between them. Germline CDR1 reads SQVTM; CDR2 reads ANQGSEA.